The text below deals with one TCR beta chain. The entry originates in a study of blood T cell repertoires in COVID-19. Study information: Samples came from the United States, Italy and Spain, spanning acute and convalescent COVID-19. PBMCs, B-cell-depleted T cells, or T cells were the source of the cDNA or gDNA that made up the material.

In the authors' methods: Amplification of reference gene primers provided the estimated nucleated cell counts. Generated by immunoSEQ multiplex PCR, the TCRdb table keeps only in-frame clones and is missing some. Clonal size and the V and J genes are those of that table, whereas D and trimming came from the DNA. This table holds a few hundred thousand clones, about four fifths found once. Germline V lookup: CDR1 SGHAT, CDR2 FQNNGV. The length of the CDR3 is 18 residues. The junction had 12 bases not matched to a gene; V was cut back by 6 bases and J by 0 bases. This chain links TRBV11-2 with TRBJ2-7; 12 bases line up with TRBD1. This receptor was taken from a woman aged 18-29 years with acute or convalescent COVID-19. The source material was peripheral blood. DNA of the CDR3: TGTGCCAGCAGATACCGGGACAGGGGGCTAATCTTCTCCTACGAGCAGTACTTC. The encoded protein is CASRYRDRGLIFSYEQYF.